This T cell receptor beta chain was captured in a study of blood T cell repertoires in COVID-19. Study-wide background: From T cells, B-cell-depleted T cells, or PBMCs came the material, which was cDNA or gDNA.

Only in-frame clones appear in the TCRdb table, and some are missing; sequencing was by immunoSEQ multiplex PCR. The table records fewer than 350,000 clones, about nine tenths of them present only once. This study enrolled people aged 18 to 89 from around 25 US geographic areas. Assignments of participants to cohorts depended upon their own reported clinical history. Germline V gives CDR1 GTSNPN, CDR2 SVGIG (reference sequence). Trimming shortened V by 3 bases and J by 3 bases, and 9 bases separated the two germline ends. The CDR3 sequence is 13 residues long. This sequence originates from a woman in her thirties or forties with acute COVID-19. Sequencing was performed on PBMCs or T cells enriched from blood (not recorded which). The chain combines TRBV30 with TRBJ1-5, with a tentative D call TRBD1 (6 bases). The chain's CDR3 is CAWRDRTNQPQHF. DNA for the CDR3: TGTGCCTGGAGAGACAGGACCAATCAGCCCCAGCATTTT. The whole variable domain, remainder taken from reference TRBV30 and TRBJ1-5, is SQTIHQWPATLVQPVGSPLSLECTVEGTSNPNLYWYRQAAGRGLQLLFYSVGIGQISSEVPQNLSASRPQDRQFILSSKKLLLSDSGFYLCAWRDRTNQPQHFGDGTRLSIL.